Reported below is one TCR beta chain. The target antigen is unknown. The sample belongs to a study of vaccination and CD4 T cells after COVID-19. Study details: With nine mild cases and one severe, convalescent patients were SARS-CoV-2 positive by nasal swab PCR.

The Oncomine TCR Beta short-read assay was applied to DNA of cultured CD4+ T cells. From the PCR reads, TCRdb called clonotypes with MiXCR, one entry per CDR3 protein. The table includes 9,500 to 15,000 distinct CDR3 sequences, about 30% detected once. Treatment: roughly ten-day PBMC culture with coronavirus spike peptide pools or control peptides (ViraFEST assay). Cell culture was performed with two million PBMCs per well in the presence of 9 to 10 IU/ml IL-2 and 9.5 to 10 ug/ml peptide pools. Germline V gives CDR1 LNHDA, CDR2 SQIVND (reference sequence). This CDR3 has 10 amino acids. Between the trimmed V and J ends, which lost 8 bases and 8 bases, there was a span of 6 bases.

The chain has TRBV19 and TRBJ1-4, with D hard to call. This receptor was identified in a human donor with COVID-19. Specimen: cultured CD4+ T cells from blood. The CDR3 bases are TGTGCCAGTCGCGGAGAAAAACTGTTTTTT. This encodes CASRGEKLFF.